Listed below are T cell receptor beta chains from one sample, sequenced in a study of cytomegalovirus exposure and HLA in healthy donors. Repertoires were generated with immunoSEQ multiplex PCR, while TCRdb's copy carries only in-frame clones and drops some. The sample lists 100,000 to 150,000 clones, over 70% occurring once. The sequencing input was PBMCs. Source of these receptors: a woman in her fifties or sixties in good health and CMV-seropositive. Each CDR3 is given with its conserved first and last residue. A D gene is named only where the DNA matches it firmly. The size field is filled for only some rows; it gives once, few, many or a size class.

V	D	size	J	CDR3	DNA
TRBV7-3	.	once	TRBJ2-1	CASSLDGRRDEQFF	TGTGCCAGCAGCTTAGACGGCAGGAGGGATGAGCAGTTCTTC
TRBV6-6	.	once	TRBJ2-3	CASSLGEAGTDTQYF	TGTGCCAGCAGTTTGGGGGAGGCGGGCACAGATACGCAGTATTTT
TRBV23-1	TRBD1	.	TRBJ2-7	CASSRGRPGEQYF	TGCGCCAGCAGCAGGGGGCGCCCCGGCGAGCAGTACTTC
TRBV27	TRBD2	.	TRBJ2-7	CASSHGTSGKYEQYF	TGTGCCAGCAGCCATGGGACTAGCGGGAAGTACGAGCAGTACTTC
TRBV27	.	.	TRBJ1-2	CASSFRGSYGYTF	TGTGCCAGCAGTTTCCGGGGATCCTATGGCTACACCTTC
TRBV25-1	.	.	TRBJ1-4	CASSLANEKLFF	TGTGCCAGCAGTCTCGCTAATGAAAAACTGTTTTTT
TRBV4-3	TRBD1	.	TRBJ1-1	CASSQTGEGTEAFF	TGCGCCAGCAGCCAGACAGGGGAGGGCACTGAAGCTTTCTTT
TRBV5-1	.	.	TRBJ2-7	CASSSDNSYEQYF	TGCGCCAGCAGCTCAGATAACTCCTACGAGCAGTACTTC
TRBV19	.	.	TRBJ2-7	CASSVTGYYEQYF	TGTGCCAGTAGTGTTACAGGGTACTACGAGCAGTACTTC
TRBV7-6	.	.	TRBJ2-1	CASSLGGVILYNEQFF	TGTGCCAGCAGCTTAGGGGGGGTTATTCTATACAATGAGCAGTTCTTC
TRBV5-6	.	few	TRBJ2-7	CASSFLPGKSSYEQYF	TGTGCCAGCAGCTTTCTCCCCGGGAAGAGCTCCTACGAGCAGTACTTC
TRBV5-6	.	.	TRBJ2-1	CASSEPGGPYNEQFF	TGTGCCAGCAGCGAACCTGGGGGCCCTTACAATGAGCAGTTCTTC
TRBV28	.	.	TRBJ2-7	CASSGSSYEQYF	TGTGCCAGCAGCGGGAGCTCCTACGAGCAGTACTTC
TRBV10-3	TRBD2	.	TRBJ2-5	CAISSGTSGAETQYF	TGTGCCATCAGTAGTGGGACTAGCGGGGCGGAGACCCAGTACTTC
TRBV2	TRBD2	.	TRBJ2-3	CASSQIAGTSTDTQYF	TGTGCCAGCAGCCAGATAGCGGGGACTAGCACAGATACGCAGTATTTT
TRBV30	TRBD2	few	TRBJ2-6	CAWRGAGLGQRGASPNSGANVLTF	TGTGCCTGGAGGGGTGCCGGTTTAGGGCAGCGGGGGGCCTCACCTAACTCTGGGGCCAACGTCCTGACTTTC
TRBV29-1	.	.	TRBJ2-1	CSVAQGTVHNEQFF	TGCAGCGTTGCCCAGGGCACAGTTCACAATGAGCAGTTCTTC
TRBV28	TRBD2	.	TRBJ2-1	CASSKRELAGGPGFF	TGTGCCAGCAGTAAGAGGGAATTAGCGGGAGGGCCCGGGTTCTTC
TRBV18	.	.	TRBJ1-6	CASSQAGYFGSPLHF	TGTGCCAGCTCCCAAGCAGGCTATTTTGGATCACCCCTCCACTTT
TRBV19	.	.	TRBJ1-1	CASTGGWALEGTEAFF	TGTGCCAGTACCGGTGGTTGGGCCCTGGAAGGCACTGAAGCTTTCTTT
TRBV6-6	.	.	TRBJ1-1	CASSYVTPNTEAFF	TGTGCCAGCAGTTACGTGACACCTAACACTGAAGCTTTCTTT
TRBV5-1	TRBD2	.	TRBJ2-5	CASSQGGQETQYF	TGCGCCAGCAGCCAGGGAGGGCAAGAGACCCAGTACTTC
TRBV7-9	.	.	TRBJ1-1	CASSPGRSSGPNTEAFF	TGTGCCAGCAGCCCCGGTCGCTCTTCAGGGCCCAACACTGAAGCTTTCTTT
TRBV29-1	.	.	TRBJ2-7	CSVEFVGRGYEQYF	TGCAGCGTTGAATTTGTTGGCAGGGGTTACGAGCAGTACTTC
TRBV28	TRBD2	.	TRBJ2-1	CASSSPTLTGTTNEQFF	TGTGCCAGCAGTTCACCGACGTTAACCGGGACTACGAATGAGCAGTTCTTC
TRBV9	.	.	TRBJ2-5	CASSAQDNQETQYF	TGTGCCAGCAGCGCACAGGATAACCAAGAGACCCAGTACTTC
TRBV7-2	.	.	TRBJ2-3	CASSPRLSTDTQYF	TGTGCCAGCAGCCCCCGGTTAAGCACAGATACGCAGTATTTT
TRBV6-1	TRBD1	.	TRBJ2-7	CASSQRGQVSYEQYF	TGTGCCAGCAGTCAAAGGGGACAGGTTTCCTACGAGCAGTACTTC
TRBV6-5	TRBD2	.	TRBJ2-7	CASSSVAGGLYEQYF	TGTGCCAGCAGTTCCGTAGCGGGAGGACTCTACGAGCAGTACTTC
TRBV5-1	TRBD1	.	TRBJ2-5	CASSLLTGLRETQYF	TGCGCCAGCAGCTTACTGACAGGGTTAAGAGAGACCCAGTACTTC
TRBV18	TRBD1	.	TRBJ1-2	CASSPTAPGGSYGYTF	TGTGCCAGCTCACCTACCGCGCCAGGGGGGTCCTATGGCTACACCTTC
TRBV4-3	.	.	TRBJ1-4	CASSQGPNEKLFF	TGCGCCAGCAGCCAGGGGCCGAATGAAAAACTGTTTTTT
TRBV27	.	.	TRBJ2-2	CASSLSQNTGELFF	TGTGCCAGCAGTCTTAGTCAGAACACCGGGGAGCTGTTTTTT
TRBV4-2	TRBD1	.	TRBJ1-2	CASSPQGSNYGYTF	TGTGCCAGCAGCCCACAGGGGTCTAACTATGGCTACACCTTC
TRBV11-2	.	few	TRBJ1-2	CASSSPTGGDGYTF	TGTGCCAGCAGCTCCCCCACGGGGGGGGATGGCTACACCTTC
TRBV9	.	once	TRBJ2-7	CASSVGGGTAYEQYF	TGTGCCAGCAGCGTAGGAGGAGGGACAGCCTACGAGCAGTACTTC
TRBV29-1	TRBD1	.	TRBJ2-3	CSLTRTGDPDTQYF	TGCAGCCTAACCCGGACAGGGGATCCAGATACGCAGTATTTT
TRBV7-3	TRBD1	.	TRBJ2-2	CASSSPGQGATGELFF	TGTGCCAGCAGCTCACCGGGACAGGGGGCAACCGGGGAGCTGTTTTTT
TRBV27	.	.	TRBJ2-1	CATALSYNEQFF	TGTGCAACAGCTCTCTCCTACAATGAGCAGTTCTTC
TRBV2	.	.	TRBJ2-1	CASHAIVNEQFF	TGTGCCAGCCATGCGATTGTCAATGAGCAGTTCTTC
TRBV6-1	TRBD1	.	TRBJ1-5	CASSVDRVANQPQHF	TGTGCCAGCAGTGTAGACAGGGTAGCAAATCAGCCCCAGCATTTT
TRBV6-5	TRBD1	.	TRBJ2-7	CASSPGQQSYEQYF	TGTGCCAGCAGCCCGGGACAGCAGTCCTACGAGCAGTACTTC